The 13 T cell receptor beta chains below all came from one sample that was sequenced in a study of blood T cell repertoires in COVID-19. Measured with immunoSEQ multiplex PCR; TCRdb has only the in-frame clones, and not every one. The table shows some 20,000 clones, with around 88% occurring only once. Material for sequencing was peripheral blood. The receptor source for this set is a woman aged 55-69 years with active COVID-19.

The CDR3: CASSVGQGAYGYTF. The CDR3 nucleotides read TGTGCCAGCAGCGTAGGACAGGGGGCCTATGGCTACACCTTC. The chain employs TRBV9 and TRBJ1-2; TRBD1 matches 10 bases. The CDR3 has 14 amino acids. The germline gives CDR1 SGDLS, CDR2 YYNGEE. The trim removed 0 bases at V and 4 bases at J, leaving 0 bases unmatched.

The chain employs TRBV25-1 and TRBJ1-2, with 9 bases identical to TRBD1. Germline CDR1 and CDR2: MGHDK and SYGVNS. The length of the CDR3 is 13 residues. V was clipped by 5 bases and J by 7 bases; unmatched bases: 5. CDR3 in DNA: TGTGCCAGCAGTACAGGACAGGGGACTGGCTACACCTTC. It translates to CASSTGQGTGYTF.

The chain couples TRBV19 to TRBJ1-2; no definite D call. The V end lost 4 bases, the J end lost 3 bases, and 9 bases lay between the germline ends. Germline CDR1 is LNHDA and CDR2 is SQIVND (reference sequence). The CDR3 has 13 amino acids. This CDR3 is CASSTGEDYGYTF. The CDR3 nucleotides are TGTGCCAGTAGTACCGGGGAGGACTATGGCTACACCTTC.

Written as DNA, the CDR3 is TGTGCCAGTAGTCGCCCCATAGCGGGGTATCACAATGAGCAGTTCTTC. This gives the protein CASSRPIAGYHNEQFF. This chain connects TRBV19 to TRBJ2-1; 8 nucleotides align to TRBD2. V shed 5 bases, J shed 5 bases, and the junction held 11 bases outside the gene matches. This CDR3 has 16 residues. Germline V gives CDR1 LNHDA, CDR2 SQIVND (reference sequence). The whole variable domain, remainder taken from reference TRBV19 and TRBJ2-1, is DGGITQSPKYLFRKEGQNVTLSCEQNLNHDAMYWYRQDPGQGLRLIYYSQIVNDFQKGDIAEGYSVSREKKESFPLTVTSAQKNPTAFYLCASSRPIAGYHNEQFFGPGTRLTVL.

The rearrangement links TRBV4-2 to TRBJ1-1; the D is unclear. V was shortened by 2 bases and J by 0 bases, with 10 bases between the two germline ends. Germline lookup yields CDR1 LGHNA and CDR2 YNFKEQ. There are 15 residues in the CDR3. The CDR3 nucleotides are TGTGCCAGCAGCCAATCGGCCAGGCTGAACACTGAAGCTTTCTTT. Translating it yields CASSQSARLNTEAFF.

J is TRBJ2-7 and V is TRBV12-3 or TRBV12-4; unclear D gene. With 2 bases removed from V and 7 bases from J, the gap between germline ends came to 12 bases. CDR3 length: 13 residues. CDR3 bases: TGTGCCAGCAGTTTATGGTCCCCCGGGGAGCAGTACTTC. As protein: CASSLWSPGEQYF.

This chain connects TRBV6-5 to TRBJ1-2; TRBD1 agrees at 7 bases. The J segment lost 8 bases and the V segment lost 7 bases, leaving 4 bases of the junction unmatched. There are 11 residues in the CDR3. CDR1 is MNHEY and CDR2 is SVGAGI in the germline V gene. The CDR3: CASKQGSGYTF. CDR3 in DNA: TGTGCCAGCAAACAGGGGTCGGGCTACACCTTC.

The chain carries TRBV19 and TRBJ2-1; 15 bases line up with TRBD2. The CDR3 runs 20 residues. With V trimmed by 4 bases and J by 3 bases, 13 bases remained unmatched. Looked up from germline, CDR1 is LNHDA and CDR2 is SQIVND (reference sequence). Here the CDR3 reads CASSRAGTSGGSPFYNEQFF. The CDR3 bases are TGTGCCAGTAGTAGAGCCGGGACTAGCGGGGGGTCCCCCTTCTACAATGAGCAGTTCTTC.

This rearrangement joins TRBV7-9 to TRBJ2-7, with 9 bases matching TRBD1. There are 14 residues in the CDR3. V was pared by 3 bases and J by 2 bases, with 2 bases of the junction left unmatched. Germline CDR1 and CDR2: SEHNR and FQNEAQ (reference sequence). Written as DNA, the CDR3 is TGTGCCAGCAGCTTGGGGACAGGGACCTACGAGCAGTACTTC. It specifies CASSLGTGTYEQYF.

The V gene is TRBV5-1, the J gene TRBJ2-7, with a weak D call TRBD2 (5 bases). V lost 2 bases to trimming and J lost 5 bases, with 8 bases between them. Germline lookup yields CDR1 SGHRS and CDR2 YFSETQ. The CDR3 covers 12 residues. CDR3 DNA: TGCGCCAGCAGCTTTTACGGGAACGAGCAGTACTTC. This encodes CASSFYGNEQYF. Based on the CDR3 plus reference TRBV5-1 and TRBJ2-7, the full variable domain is KAGVTQTPRYLIKTRGQQVTLSCSPISGHRSVSWYQQTPGQGLQFLFEYFSETQRNKGNFPGRFSGRQFSNSRSEMNVSTLELGDSALYLCASSFYGNEQYFGPGTRLTVT.

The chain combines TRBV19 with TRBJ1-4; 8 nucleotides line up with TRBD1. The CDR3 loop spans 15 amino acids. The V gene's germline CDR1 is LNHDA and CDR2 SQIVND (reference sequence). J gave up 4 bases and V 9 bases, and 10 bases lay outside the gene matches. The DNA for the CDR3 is TGTGCCAGCGGCATTCAGGGGGCGGTTAATGAAAAACTGTTTTTT. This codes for CASGIQGAVNEKLFF.

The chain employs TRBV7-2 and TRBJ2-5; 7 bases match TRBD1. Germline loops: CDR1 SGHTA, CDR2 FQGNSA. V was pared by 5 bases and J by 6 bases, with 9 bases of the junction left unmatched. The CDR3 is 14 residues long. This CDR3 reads CASSTLTGKKTQYF. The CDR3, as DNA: TGTGCCAGCAGCACCTTGACAGGGAAGAAGACCCAGTACTTC.

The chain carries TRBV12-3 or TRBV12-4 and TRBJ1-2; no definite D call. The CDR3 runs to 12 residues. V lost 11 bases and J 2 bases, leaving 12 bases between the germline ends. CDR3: CAASYTNYGYTF. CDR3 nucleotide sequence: TGTGCCGCCTCTTACACCAACTATGGCTACACCTTC.